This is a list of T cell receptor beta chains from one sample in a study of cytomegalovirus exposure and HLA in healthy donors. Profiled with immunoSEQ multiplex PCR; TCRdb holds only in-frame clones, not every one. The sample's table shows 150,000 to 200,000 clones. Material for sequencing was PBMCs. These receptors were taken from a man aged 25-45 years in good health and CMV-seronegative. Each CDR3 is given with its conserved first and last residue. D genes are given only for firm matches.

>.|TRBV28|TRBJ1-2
CASTFGGRDFYGYTF
TGTGCCAGCACCTTTGGTGGCAGGGATTTCTATGGCTACACCTTC
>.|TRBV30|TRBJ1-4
CAWNLGDQANEKLFF
TGTGCCTGGAATCTCGGGGATCAGGCTAATGAAAAACTGTTTTTT
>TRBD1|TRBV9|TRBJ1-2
CASSLQGDSWYGYTF
TGTGCCAGCAGCCTCCAGGGGGACAGTTGGTATGGCTACACCTTC
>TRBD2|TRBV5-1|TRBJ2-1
CASSLSLAGIYNEQFF
TGCGCCAGCAGCTTAAGCCTAGCGGGGATCTACAATGAGCAGTTCTTC
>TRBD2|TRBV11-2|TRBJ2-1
CASSLVAGGYNEQFF
TGTGCCAGCAGCTTAGTGGCGGGGGGCTACAATGAGCAGTTCTTC
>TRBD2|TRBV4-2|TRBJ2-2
CASRPDSGDTGELFF
TGTGCCAGCAGGCCAGATAGCGGGGACACCGGGGAGCTGTTTTTT
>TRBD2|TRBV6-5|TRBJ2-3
CASSYLAGTSTDTQYF
TGTGCCAGCAGTTATCTAGCGGGAACTAGCACAGATACGCAGTATTTT
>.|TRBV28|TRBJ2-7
CASSLQGPLGQYF
TGTGCCAGCAGTTTGCAGGGCCCCCTCGGGCAGTACTTC
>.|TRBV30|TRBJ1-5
CAWEGGGNQPQHF
TGTGCCTGGGAAGGGGGGGGCAATCAGCCCCAGCATTTT
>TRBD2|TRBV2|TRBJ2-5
CASSSQAGEEETQYF
TGTGCCAGCAGTTCACAAGCGGGAGAGGAAGAGACCCAGTACTTC
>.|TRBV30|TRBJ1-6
CAWRPTGGVYNSPLHF
TGTGCCTGGAGGCCTACGGGAGGGGTCTATAATTCACCCCTCCACTTT
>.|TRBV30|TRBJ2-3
CAWSVRLGGTDTQYF
TGTGCCTGGAGTGTCAGACTTGGTGGGACAGATACGCAGTATTTT
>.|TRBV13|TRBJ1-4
CASSLMAGSNEKLFF
TGTGCCAGCAGCTTAATGGCAGGGTCTAATGAAAAACTGTTTTTT
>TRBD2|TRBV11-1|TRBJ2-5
CASSPGLAGGFQETQYF
TGTGCCAGCAGCCCGGGACTAGCGGGAGGTTTCCAAGAGACCCAGTACTTC
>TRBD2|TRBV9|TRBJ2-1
CASSQGLAGGYPSYNEQFF
TGTGCCAGCAGCCAGGGACTAGCGGGGGGGTACCCCTCCTACAATGAGCAGTTCTTC
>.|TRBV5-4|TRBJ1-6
CASSTARSTLHF
TGTGCCAGCAGCACGGCCAGGTCGACCCTCCACTTT
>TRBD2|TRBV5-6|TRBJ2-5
CASSMGLAGVGETQYF
TGTGCCAGCAGCATGGGACTAGCGGGAGTGGGAGAGACCCAGTACTTC
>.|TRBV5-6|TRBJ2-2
CASRPTGTGELFF
TGTGCCAGCAGACCTACTGGCACCGGGGAGCTGTTTTTT
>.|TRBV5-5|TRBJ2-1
CASSFGTLNEQFF
TGTGCCAGCAGCTTCGGGACACTCAATGAGCAGTTCTTC
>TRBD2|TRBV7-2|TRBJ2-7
CASSLGRSRGGYEQYF
TGTGCCAGCAGCTTAGGTCGCAGCCGGGGGGGCTACGAGCAGTACTTC
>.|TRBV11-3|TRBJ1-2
CASSYSGGYGYTF
TGTGCCAGCAGTTACAGCGGGGGCTATGGCTACACCTTC
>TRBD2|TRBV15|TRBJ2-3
CATSRDLLAGGGSRGDTQYF
TGTGCCACCAGCAGAGATTTACTAGCGGGTGGGGGGTCACGGGGAGATACGCAGTATTTT
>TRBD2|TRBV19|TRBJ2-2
CASSRLAGNTGELFF
TGTGCCAGTAGCAGACTAGCGGGCAACACCGGGGAGCTGTTTTTT
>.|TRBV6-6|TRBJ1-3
CASFGTDSGNTIYF
TGTGCCAGCTTCGGAACAGACTCTGGAAACACCATATATTTT
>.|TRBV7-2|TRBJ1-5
CASSLARDGNQPQHF
TGTGCCAGCAGCTTAGCGCGGGACGGCAATCAGCCCCAGCATTTT
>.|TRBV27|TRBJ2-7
CASTLRGSYEQYF
TGTGCCAGCACCCTCCGAGGCTCCTACGAGCAGTACTTC
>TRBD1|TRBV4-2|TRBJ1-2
CASSQGQGAHGYTF
TGTGCCAGCAGCCAGGGACAGGGGGCACATGGCTACACCTTC
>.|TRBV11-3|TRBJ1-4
CASTPGGKEKLFF
TGTGCCAGCACCCCTGGGGGGAAGGAAAAACTGTTTTTT
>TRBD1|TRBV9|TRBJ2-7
CASTRGGTGTYEQYF
TGTGCCAGCACCCGCGGCGGGACAGGGACATACGAGCAGTACTTC
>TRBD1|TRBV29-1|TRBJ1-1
CSGGTGAMNTEAFF
TGCAGCGGAGGGACAGGGGCAATGAACACTGAAGCTTTCTTT
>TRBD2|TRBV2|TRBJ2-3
CASSEVTSGGRDTQYF
TGTGCCAGCAGTGAAGTAACTAGCGGAGGGAGAGATACGCAGTATTTT
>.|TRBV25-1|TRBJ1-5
CASSGRGLGDQPQHF
TGTGCCAGCAGTGGGAGAGGCCTGGGAGATCAGCCCCAGCATTTT
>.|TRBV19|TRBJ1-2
CASSIGNRMAGVLAGYTF
TGTGCCAGTAGTATAGGAAACAGAATGGCAGGGGTTCTCGCCGGCTACACCTTC
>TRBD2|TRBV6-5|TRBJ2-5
CASSYSSLNQREQYF
TGTGCCAGCAGTTACTCAAGCCTTAACCAGCGGGAGCAGTACTTC
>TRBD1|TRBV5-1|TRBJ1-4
CASSSDRAGEKLFF
TGCGCCAGCAGCTCAGACAGGGCAGGAGAAAAACTGTTTTTT
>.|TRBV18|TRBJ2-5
CASSPGAKETQYF
TGTGCCAGCTCACCGGGGGCGAAGGAGACCCAGTACTTC
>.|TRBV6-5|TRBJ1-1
CASRDGQPNTEAFF
TGTGCCAGCAGGGATGGACAACCGAACACTGAAGCTTTCTTT
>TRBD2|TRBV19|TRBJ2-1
CASRRTSAYNEQFF
TGTGCCAGTCGGCGGACTAGCGCCTACAATGAGCAGTTCTTC
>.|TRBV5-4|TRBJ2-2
CASTKGGGGTGELFF
TGTGCCAGCACCAAGGGAGGGGGTGGCACCGGGGAGCTGTTTTTT
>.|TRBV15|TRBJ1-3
CATSSNLGQGGNTIYF
TGTGCCACCAGCTCCAACTTGGGGCAGGGAGGAAACACCATATATTTT
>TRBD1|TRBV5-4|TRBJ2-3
CASSRGQGPDTQYF
TGTGCCAGCAGCCGGGGACAGGGTCCAGATACGCAGTATTTT
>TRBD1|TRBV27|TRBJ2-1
CASLTINRDRGRHEQFF
TGTGCCAGCCTCACCATCAACCGGGACAGGGGAAGGCATGAGCAGTTCTTC
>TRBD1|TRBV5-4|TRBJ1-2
CASSSGTGGPRGYTF
TGTGCCAGCAGCTCAGGGACAGGGGGCCCACGGGGCTACACCTTC
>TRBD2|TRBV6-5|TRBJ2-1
CASSSGLAGGYNEQFF
TGTGCCAGCAGTTCGGGACTAGCGGGAGGATACAATGAGCAGTTCTTC
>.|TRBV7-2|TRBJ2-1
CASSPTRYRFGSYNEQFF
TGTGCCAGCAGCCCCACTAGATATCGTTTTGGCTCCTACAATGAGCAGTTCTTC
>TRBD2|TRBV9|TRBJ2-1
CASSVGSGGPNEQFF
TGTGCCAGCAGCGTAGGTAGCGGGGGCCCGAATGAGCAGTTCTTC
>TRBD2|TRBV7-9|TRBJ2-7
CASSQGTSFHEQYF
TGTGCCAGCAGCCAGGGGACTAGCTTCCACGAGCAGTACTTC
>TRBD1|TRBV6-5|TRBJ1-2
CASSYQGTGTDGYTF
TGTGCCAGCAGTTACCAAGGGACAGGGACGGATGGCTACACCTTC
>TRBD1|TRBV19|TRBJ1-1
CASTPLDRTSEAFF
TGTGCCAGTACCCCACTGGACAGGACGTCTGAAGCTTTCTTT